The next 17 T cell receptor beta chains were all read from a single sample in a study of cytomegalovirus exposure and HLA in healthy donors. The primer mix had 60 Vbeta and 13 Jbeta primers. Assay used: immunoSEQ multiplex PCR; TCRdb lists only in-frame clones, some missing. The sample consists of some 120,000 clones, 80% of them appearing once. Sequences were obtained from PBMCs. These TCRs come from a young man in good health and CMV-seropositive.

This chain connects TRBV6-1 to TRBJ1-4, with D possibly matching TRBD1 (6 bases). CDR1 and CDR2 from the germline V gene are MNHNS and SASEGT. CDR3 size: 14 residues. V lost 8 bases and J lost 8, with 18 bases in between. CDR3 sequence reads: CASRIGGRTEKLFF. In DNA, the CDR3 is TGTGCCAGCCGCATAGGGGGACGAACCGAAAAACTGTTTTTT.

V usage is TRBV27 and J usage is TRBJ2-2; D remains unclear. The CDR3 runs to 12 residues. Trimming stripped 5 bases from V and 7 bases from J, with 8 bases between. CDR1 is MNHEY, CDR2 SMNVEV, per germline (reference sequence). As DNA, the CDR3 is TGTGCCAGCAGTCTTCCGGGCGGGGAGCTGTTTTTT. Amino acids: CASSLPGGELFF.

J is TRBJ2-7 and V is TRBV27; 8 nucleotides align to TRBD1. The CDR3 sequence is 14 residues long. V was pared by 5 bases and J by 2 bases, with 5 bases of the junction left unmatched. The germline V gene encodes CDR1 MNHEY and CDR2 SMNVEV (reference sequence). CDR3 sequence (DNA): TGTGCCAGCAGTCCGATGGACAGGGCCTACGAGCAGTACTTC. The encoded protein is CASSPMDRAYEQYF.

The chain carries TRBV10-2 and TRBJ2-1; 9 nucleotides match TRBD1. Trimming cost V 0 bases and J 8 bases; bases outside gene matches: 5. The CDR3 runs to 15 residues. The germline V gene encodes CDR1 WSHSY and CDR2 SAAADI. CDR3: CASSESGQGRDEQFF. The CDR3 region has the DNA TGCGCCAGCAGTGAGTCGGGACAGGGTCGCGATGAGCAGTTCTTC.

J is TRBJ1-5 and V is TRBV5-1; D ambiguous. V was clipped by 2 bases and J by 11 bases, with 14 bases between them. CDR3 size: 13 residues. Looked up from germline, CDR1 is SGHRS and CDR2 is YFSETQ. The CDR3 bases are TGCGCCAGCAGCTTACCCTCCTCATCAGCCCAGCATTTT. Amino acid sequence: CASSLPSSSAQHF.

CDR3 loop: CASSITSGVSYEQYF. The DNA of the CDR3 is TGTGCCAGCAGTATAACTAGCGGGGTTTCCTACGAGCAGTACTTC. The chain recombines TRBV2 with TRBJ2-5, with TRBD2 matching 10 bases. The J call may be in error: the DNA end matches TRBJ2-7 better. The CDR3 sequence is 15 residues long. Germline V gene data show CDR1 as SNHLY and CDR2 as FYNNEI.

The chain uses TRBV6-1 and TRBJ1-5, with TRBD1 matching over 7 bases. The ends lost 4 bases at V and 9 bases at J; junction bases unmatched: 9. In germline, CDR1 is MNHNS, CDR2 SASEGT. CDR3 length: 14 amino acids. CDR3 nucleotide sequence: TGTGCCAGCAGTGTGGCCGGGACAGAGGGGCCCCAGCATTTT. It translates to CASSVAGTEGPQHF.

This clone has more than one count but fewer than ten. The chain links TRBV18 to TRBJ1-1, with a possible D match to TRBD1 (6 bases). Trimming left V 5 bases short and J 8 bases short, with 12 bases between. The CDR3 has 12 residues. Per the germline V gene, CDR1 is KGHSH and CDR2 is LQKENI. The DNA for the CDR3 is TGTGCCAGCTCATTACAGGGAGCAGAAGCTTTCTTT. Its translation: CASSLQGAEAFF.

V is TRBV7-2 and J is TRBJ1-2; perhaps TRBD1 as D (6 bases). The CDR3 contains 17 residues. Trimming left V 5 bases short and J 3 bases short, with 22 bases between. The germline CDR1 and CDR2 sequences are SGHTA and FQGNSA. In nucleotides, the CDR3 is TGTGCCAGCAGCCGCAACCCTCCAGGGGTGGGGTACTATGGCTACACCTTC. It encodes CASSRNPPGVGYYGYTF.

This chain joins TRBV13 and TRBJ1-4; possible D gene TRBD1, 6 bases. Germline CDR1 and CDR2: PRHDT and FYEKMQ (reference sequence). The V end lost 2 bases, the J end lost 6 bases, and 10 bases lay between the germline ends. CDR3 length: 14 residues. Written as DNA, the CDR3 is TGTGCCAGCAGCTTACGGGGGGGCGATGAAAAACTGTTTTTT. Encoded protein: CASSLRGGDEKLFF.

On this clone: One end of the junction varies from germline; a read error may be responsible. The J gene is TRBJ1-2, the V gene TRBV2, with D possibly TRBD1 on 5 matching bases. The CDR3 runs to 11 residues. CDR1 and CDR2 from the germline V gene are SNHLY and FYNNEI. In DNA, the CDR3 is TGTGCCAGCAGTTTTACAGGTTCAAATGCCTTC. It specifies CASSFTGSNAF. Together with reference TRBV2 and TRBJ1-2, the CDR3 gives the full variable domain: EPEVTQTPSHQVTQMGQEVILRCVPISNHLYFYWYRQILGQKVEFLVSFYNNEISEKSEIFDDQFSVERPDGSNFTLKIRSTKLEDSAMYFCASSFTGSNAFGSGTRLTVV.

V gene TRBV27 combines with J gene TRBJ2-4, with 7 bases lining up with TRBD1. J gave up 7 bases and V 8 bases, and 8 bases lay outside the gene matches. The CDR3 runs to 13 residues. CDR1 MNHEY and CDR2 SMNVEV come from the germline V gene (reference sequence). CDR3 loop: CASGPTGWNIQYF. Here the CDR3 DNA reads TGTGCCAGCGGACCGACAGGGTGGAACATTCAGTACTTC.

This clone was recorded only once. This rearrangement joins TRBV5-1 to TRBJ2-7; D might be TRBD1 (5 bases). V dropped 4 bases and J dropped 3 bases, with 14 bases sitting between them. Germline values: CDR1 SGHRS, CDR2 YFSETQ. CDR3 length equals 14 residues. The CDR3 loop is CASSTPPGNYEQYF. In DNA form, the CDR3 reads TGCGCCAGCAGCACCCCCCCAGGGAACTACGAGCAGTACTTC.

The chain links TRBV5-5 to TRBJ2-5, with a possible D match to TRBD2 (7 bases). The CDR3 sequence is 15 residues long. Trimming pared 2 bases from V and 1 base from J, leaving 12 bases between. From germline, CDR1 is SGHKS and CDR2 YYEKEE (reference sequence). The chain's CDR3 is CASSFRGGTQETQYF. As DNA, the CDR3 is TGTGCCAGCAGCTTTAGGGGGGGCACCCAAGAGACCCAGTACTTC.

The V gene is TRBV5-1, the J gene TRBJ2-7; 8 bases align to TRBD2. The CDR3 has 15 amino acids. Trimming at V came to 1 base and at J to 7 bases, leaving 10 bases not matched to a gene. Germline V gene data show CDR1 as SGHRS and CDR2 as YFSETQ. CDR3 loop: CASSLSGGGPREQYF. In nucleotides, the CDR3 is TGCGCCAGCAGCTTGTCGGGGGGGGGCCCCCGTGAGCAGTACTTC.

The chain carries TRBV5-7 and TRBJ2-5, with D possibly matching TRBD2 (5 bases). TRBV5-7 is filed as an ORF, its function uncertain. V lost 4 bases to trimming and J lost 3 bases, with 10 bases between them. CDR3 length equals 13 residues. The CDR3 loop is CASSHTSKETQYF. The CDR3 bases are TGTGCCAGCAGCCACACTAGTAAAGAGACCCAGTACTTC.

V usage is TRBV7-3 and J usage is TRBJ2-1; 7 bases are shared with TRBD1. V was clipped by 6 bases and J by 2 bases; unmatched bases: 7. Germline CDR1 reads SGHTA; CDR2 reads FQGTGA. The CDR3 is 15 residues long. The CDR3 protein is CASSPDRVAYNEQFF. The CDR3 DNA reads TGTGCCAGCAGTCCTGACAGGGTGGCCTACAATGAGCAGTTCTTC.